A single sample gave rise to the 18 T cell receptor beta chains below, sequenced in a study of patients and donors after allogeneic stem cell transplantation. TCRdb itself ran the RT-PCR reads through MiXCR, one entry per CDR3 protein. The data contain 85,000 to 90,000 distinct CDR3 sequences, about 48% of them singletons. Sequencing was carried out using blood, either unsorted or a sorted T cell fraction (not recorded which). These receptors were obtained from a human donor who was either an allogeneic HSCT recipient or a stem cell or donor lymphocyte infusion donor (not recorded which). It is not recorded whose cells these are; they may come from a transplant donor.

V is TRBV7-3 and J is TRBJ1-3; no reliable D call. From germline, CDR1 is SGHTA and CDR2 FQGTGA. This CDR3 spans 13 amino acids. The V gene lost 5 bases and the J gene lost 2 bases, with 7 bases spanning the gap. The CDR3 DNA is TGTGCCAGCAGCCCCATGCCTGGAAACACCATATATTTT. This translates into CASSPMPGNTIYF.

The V and J genes are TRBV19 and TRBJ1-1, with 9 bases fitting TRBD1. Germline V lookup: CDR1 LNHDA, CDR2 SQIVND (reference sequence). This CDR3 has 14 residues. Losses at the gene ends were 5 bases for V and 1 base for J; bases not matched to a gene: 2. CDR3 DNA sequence: TGTGCCAGTAGTTGGGGACAGGGGAACACTGAAGCTTTCTTT. It translates to CASSWGQGNTEAFF.

This CDR3 reads CSVEVDSGFNEQYF. As DNA, the CDR3 is TGCAGCGTTGAAGTAGACAGCGGGTTCAACGAGCAGTACTTC. This rearrangement joins TRBV29-1 to TRBJ2-7; possible D gene TRBD2, 6 bases. Germline V gene lookup returns CDR1 SQVTM and CDR2 ANQGSEA. Between the trimmed V and J ends, which lost 1 base and 5 bases, there was a span of 15 bases. The CDR3 runs to 14 residues.

DNA for the CDR3: TGTGCTACCAGTCAGGAGGAGCAGTTCTTC. Protein sequence: CATSQEEQFF. The chain uses TRBV7-9 and TRBJ2-1; D is unclear. The length of the CDR3 is 10 residues. From germline, CDR1 is SEHNR and CDR2 FQNEAQ (reference sequence).

The chain has TRBV11-2 and TRBJ1-2; 7 bases match TRBD1. The CDR3 has 15 residues. Germline lookup yields CDR1 SGHAT and CDR2 FQNNGV. The trim removed 5 bases at V and 0 bases at J, leaving 6 bases unmatched. Written as DNA, the CDR3 is TGTGCCAGCAGCACGTACAGGGGAACTAACTATGGCTACACCTTC. Translating gives CASSTYRGTNYGYTF.

This clonotype has a handful of counts. The chain has TRBV5-1 and TRBJ1-1, with TRBD1 as a possible D gene (6 bases). Between the trimmed V and J ends, which lost 6 bases and 1 base, there was a span of 16 bases. The germline V gene encodes CDR1 SGHRS and CDR2 YFSETQ. The CDR3 has 15 residues. CDR3 in amino acids: CASTPGQPSNTEAFF. Here the CDR3 DNA reads TGCGCCAGCACCCCGGGACAACCGTCGAACACTGAAGCTTTCTTT.

This clonotype was counted between two and nine times. The V call is TRBV7-2, the J call TRBJ1-2; D may be TRBD1 (5 bases). V lost 1 base, J lost 2 bases, and 11 bases lay in between. This CDR3 contains 15 residues. Germline V CDR1 and CDR2: SGHTA, FQGNSA. The CDR3 DNA follows: TGTGCCAGCAGCTTAGTAAGGGACTCGAACTATGGCTACACCTTC. This translates into CASSLVRDSNYGYTF.

V and J are TRBV28 and TRBJ1-5, with D unresolved. This CDR3 region has 12 residues. Per the germline V gene, CDR1 is MDHEN and CDR2 is SYDVKM. V was cut by 7 bases and J by 6 bases, with 10 bases left in between. The CDR3 protein is CASTSVVQPQHF. The CDR3 DNA follows: TGTGCCAGCACCTCCGTCGTTCAGCCCCAGCATTTT.

The table lists this clonotype with a few counts. CDR3 region: CASSQDLVGKGTEAFF. For the CDR3, the DNA is TGTGCCAGCAGCCAAGATCTTGTAGGGAAAGGCACTGAAGCTTTCTTT. The rearrangement joins TRBV4-2 to TRBJ1-1; no clear D gene. The CDR3 is 16 amino acids. Looked up from germline, CDR1 is LGHNA and CDR2 is YNFKEQ. V lost 0 bases to trimming and J lost 4 bases, with 15 bases between them.

This clonotype was found a few times. The V and J genes are TRBV12-3 or TRBV12-4 and TRBJ1-5; D gene ambiguous. V lost 6 bases, J lost 2 bases, and 11 bases lay in between. The CDR3 runs to 14 residues. The CDR3 nucleotides are TGTGCCAGCAGGGTAGCGTTCGGCAATCAGCCCCAGCATTTT. Translating gives CASRVAFGNQPQHF.

J is TRBJ1-2 and V is TRBV9, with TRBD1 identical over 11 bases. This CDR3 is built from 16 residues. With 0 bases clipped from V and 4 bases from J, the junction kept 5 bases outside the gene matches. The germline CDR1 and CDR2 sequences are SGDLS and YYNGEE. This CDR3 reads CASSVAGDRGSYGYTF. CDR3 DNA sequence: TGTGCCAGCAGCGTAGCTGGGGACAGGGGGTCCTATGGCTACACCTTC.

This CDR3 is CASSQDTGQGAFQPQHF. Here the CDR3 DNA reads TGCGCCAGCAGCCAAGATACAGGACAGGGGGCTTTTCAGCCCCAGCATTTT. This chain connects TRBV4-3 to TRBJ1-5; TRBD1 matches at 11 bases. The CDR3 sequence is 17 residues long. V gave up 0 bases and J gave up 6 bases; unmatched junction bases: 7. Germline V gives CDR1 LGHNA, CDR2 YSLEER.

The chain recombines TRBV5-1 with TRBJ2-1; TRBD1 matches 9 bases. Germline V gene data show CDR1 as SGHRS and CDR2 as YFSETQ. CDR3 length: 12 residues. The J segment lost 15 bases and the V segment lost 4 bases, leaving 8 bases of the junction unmatched. CDR3 nucleotide sequence: TGCGCCAGCAGCCCTAACCGGGACAGGGTGTTCTTC. Protein sequence: CASSPNRDRVFF.

The chain recombines TRBV29-1 with TRBJ1-4; D not certain. CDR3 length: 14 residues. Per the germline V gene, CDR1 is SQVTM and CDR2 is ANQGSEA. Trimming stripped 7 bases from V and 8 bases from J, with 20 bases between. The CDR3 region has the DNA TGCAGCGGGAAACGACAAGGGTCGGAGGAAAAACTGTTTTTT. Encoded protein: CSGKRQGSEEKLFF. Looking up the rest from reference TRBV29-1 and TRBJ1-4 gives the full variable domain: SAVISQKPSRDICQRGTSLTIQCQVDSQVTMMFWYRQQPGQSLTLIATANQGSEATYESGFVIDKFPISRPNLTFSTLTVSNMSPEDSSIYLCSGKRQGSEEKLFFGSGTQLSVL.

There are a few counts of this clonotype. This rearrangement joins TRBV20-1 to TRBJ1-1; possible D gene TRBD1, 6 bases. V lost 7 bases to trimming and J lost 7 bases, with 19 bases between them. The CDR3 runs 13 residues. Germline V gives CDR1 DFQATT, CDR2 SNEGSKA (reference sequence). CDR3 bases: TGCAGTGTCGTAGGACAGTCGGTTTTTGAAGCTTTCTTT. This codes for CSVVGQSVFEAFF.

This sequence joins TRBV7-2 and TRBJ2-1; D unclear. This CDR3 has 14 amino acids. CDR1 and CDR2 (germline): SGHTA, FQGNSA. V shed 0 bases and J shed 8 bases, with 11 bases lying between them. The CDR3 here is CASSLARLTDEQFF. The CDR3 bases are TGTGCCAGCAGCTTAGCGCGGCTAACGGATGAGCAGTTCTTC.

The chain links TRBV20-1 to TRBJ1-5; D call uncertain. Germline values: CDR1 DFQATT, CDR2 SNEGSKA (reference sequence). The V end was cut by 2 bases, the J end by 6 bases, with 11 bases between. The CDR3 contains 13 residues. For the CDR3, the DNA is TGCAGTGCTAGACTGTACGTCGGTCAGCCCCAGCATTTT. It is translated as CSARLYVGQPQHF.

V gene TRBV7-2 combines with J gene TRBJ2-3; TRBD2 aligns across 8 bases. Per the germline V gene, CDR1 is SGHTA and CDR2 is FQGNSA. J gave up 3 bases and V 5 bases, and 10 bases lay outside the gene matches. This CDR3 has 16 residues. The CDR3 here is CASSRLIAGSTDTQYF. The CDR3 DNA sequence: TGTGCCAGCAGCCGCTTAATAGCGGGAAGTACAGATACGCAGTATTTT.